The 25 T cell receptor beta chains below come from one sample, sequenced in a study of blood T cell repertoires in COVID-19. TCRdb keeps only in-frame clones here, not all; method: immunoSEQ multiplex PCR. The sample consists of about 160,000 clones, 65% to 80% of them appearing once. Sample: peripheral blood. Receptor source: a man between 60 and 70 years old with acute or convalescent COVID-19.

The CDR3 loop reads CASGIPGLAAISYNEQFF. DNA of the CDR3: TGTGCCAGCGGTATACCGGGACTAGCGGCTATCTCCTACAATGAGCAGTTCTTC. The genes are TRBV9 and TRBJ2-1; TRBD2 agrees at 11 bases. The germline CDR1 and CDR2 sequences are SGDLS and YYNGEE. The CDR3 is 18 amino acids. The V and J ends lost 7 bases and 0 bases, in that order; junction bases with no gene match: 12.

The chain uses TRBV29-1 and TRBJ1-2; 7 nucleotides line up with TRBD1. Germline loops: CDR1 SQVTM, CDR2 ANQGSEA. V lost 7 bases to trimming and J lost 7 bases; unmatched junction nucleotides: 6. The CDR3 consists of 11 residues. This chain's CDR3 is CSGEGQAGYTF. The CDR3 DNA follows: TGCAGCGGGGAAGGACAGGCTGGCTACACCTTC.

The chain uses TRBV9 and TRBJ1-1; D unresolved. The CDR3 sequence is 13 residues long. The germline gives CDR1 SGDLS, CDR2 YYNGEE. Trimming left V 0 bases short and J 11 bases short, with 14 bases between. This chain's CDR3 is CASSVVSGTGAFF. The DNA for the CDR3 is TGTGCCAGCAGCGTAGTCTCCGGTACCGGGGCTTTCTTT.

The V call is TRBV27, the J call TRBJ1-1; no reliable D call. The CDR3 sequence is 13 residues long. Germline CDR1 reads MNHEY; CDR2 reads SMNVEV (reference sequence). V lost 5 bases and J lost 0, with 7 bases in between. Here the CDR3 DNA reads TGTGCCAGCAGTGTTATAATGAACACTGAAGCTTTCTTT. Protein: CASSVIMNTEAFF.

CDR3 amino acids: CASNIGRTGRTEAFF. DNA of the CDR3: TGTGCCAGCAATATAGGGAGGACAGGGAGGACTGAAGCTTTCTTT. V is TRBV6-5 and J is TRBJ1-1; 8 bases fit TRBD1. J was trimmed by 5 bases and V by 7 bases; bases with no gene match: 12. Germline CDR1 and CDR2: MNHEY and SVGAGI. The CDR3 consists of 15 residues.

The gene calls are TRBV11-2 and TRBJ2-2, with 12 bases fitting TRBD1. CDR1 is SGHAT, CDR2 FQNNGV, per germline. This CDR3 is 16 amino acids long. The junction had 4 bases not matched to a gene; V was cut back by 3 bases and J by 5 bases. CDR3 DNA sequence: TGTGCCAGCAGCTTGGGACAGGGGGCGCGTACCGGGGAGCTGTTTTTT. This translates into CASSLGQGARTGELFF.

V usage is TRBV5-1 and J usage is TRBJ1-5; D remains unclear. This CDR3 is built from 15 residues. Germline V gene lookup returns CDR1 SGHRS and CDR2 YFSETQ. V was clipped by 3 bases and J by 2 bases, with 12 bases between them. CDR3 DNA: TGCGCCAGCAGCTCGTCTACGGGAGGCAATCAGCCCCAGCATTTT. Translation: CASSSSTGGNQPQHF.

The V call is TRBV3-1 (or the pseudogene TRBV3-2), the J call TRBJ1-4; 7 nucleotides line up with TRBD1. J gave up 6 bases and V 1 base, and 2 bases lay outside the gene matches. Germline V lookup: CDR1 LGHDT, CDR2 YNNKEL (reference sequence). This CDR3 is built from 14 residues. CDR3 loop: CASSQVTGDEKLFF. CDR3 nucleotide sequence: TGTGCCAGCAGCCAAGTAACAGGGGATGAAAAACTGTTTTTT.

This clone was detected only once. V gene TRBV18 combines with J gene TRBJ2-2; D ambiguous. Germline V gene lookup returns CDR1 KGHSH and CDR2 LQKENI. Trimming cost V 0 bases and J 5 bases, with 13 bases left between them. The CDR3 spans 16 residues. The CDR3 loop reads CASSPPGHSLTGELFF. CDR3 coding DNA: TGTGCCAGCTCACCACCGGGTCACAGCCTGACCGGGGAGCTGTTTTTT.

CDR3 bases: TGTGCCACCAGTGATTTCGCCTACGGGGGGGCCCCCGGGGAGCTGTTTTTT. It codes for CATSDFAYGGAPGELFF. The rearrangement links TRBV24-1 to TRBJ2-2, with 8 nucleotides matching TRBD2. Germline V gene sequence: CDR1 KGHDR, CDR2 SFDVKD. V shed 1 base, J shed 6 bases, and the junction held 9 bases outside the gene matches. There are 17 residues in the CDR3.

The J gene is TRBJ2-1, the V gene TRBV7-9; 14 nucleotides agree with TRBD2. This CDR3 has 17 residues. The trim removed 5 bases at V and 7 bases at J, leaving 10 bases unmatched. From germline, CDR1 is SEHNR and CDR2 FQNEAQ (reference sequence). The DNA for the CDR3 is TGTGCCAGCAGCCCAAGGACTAGCGGGGGGCCAGGGAATGAGCAGTTCTTC. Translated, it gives CASSPRTSGGPGNEQFF.

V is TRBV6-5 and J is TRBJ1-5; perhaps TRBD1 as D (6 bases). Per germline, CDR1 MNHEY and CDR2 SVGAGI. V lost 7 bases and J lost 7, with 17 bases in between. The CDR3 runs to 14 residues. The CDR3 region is CASTTVQGSQPQHF. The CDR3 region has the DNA TGTGCCAGCACAACCGTCCAGGGGAGCCAGCCCCAGCATTTT.

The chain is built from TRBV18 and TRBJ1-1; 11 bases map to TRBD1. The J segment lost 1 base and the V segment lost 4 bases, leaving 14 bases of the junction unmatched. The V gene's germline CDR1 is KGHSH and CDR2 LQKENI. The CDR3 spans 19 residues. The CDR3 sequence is CASSLLPGTGGGRNTEAFF. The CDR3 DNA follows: TGTGCCAGCTCACTCCTCCCCGGGACAGGGGGGGGGAGGAACACTGAAGCTTTCTTT.

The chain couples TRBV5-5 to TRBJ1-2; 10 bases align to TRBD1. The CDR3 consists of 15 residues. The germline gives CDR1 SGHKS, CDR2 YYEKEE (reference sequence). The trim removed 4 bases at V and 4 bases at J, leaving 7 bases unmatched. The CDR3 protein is CASSKGQGSGYGYTF. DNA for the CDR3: TGTGCCAGCAGCAAGGGACAGGGGTCCGGCTATGGCTACACCTTC.

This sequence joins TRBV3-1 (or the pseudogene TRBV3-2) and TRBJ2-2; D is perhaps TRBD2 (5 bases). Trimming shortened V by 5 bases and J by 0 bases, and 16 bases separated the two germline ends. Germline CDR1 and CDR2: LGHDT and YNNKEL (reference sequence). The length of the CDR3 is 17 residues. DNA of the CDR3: TGTGCCAGCAGCTACCCACCGACGGAGGCGAACACCGGGGAGCTGTTTTTT. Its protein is CASSYPPTEANTGELFF.

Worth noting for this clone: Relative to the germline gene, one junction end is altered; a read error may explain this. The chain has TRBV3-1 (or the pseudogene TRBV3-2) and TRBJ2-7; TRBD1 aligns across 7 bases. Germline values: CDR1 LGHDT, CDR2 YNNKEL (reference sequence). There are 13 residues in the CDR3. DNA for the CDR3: TGTGCCAGCAGCGAAGACAGGGCCTACGAGCAGTACTTC. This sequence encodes CASSEDRAYEQYF.

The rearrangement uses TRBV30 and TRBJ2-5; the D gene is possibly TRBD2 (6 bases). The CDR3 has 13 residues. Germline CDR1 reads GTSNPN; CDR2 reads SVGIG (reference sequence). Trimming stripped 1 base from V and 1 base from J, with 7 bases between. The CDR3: CAWSGGVQETQYF. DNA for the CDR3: TGTGCCTGGAGTGGGGGGGTCCAAGAGACCCAGTACTTC. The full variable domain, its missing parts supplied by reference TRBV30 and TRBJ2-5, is SQTIHQWPATLVQPVGSPLSLECTVEGTSNPNLYWYRQAAGRGLQLLFYSVGIGQISSEVPQNLSASRPQDRQFILSSKKLLLSDSGFYLCAWSGGVQETQYFGPGTRLLVL.

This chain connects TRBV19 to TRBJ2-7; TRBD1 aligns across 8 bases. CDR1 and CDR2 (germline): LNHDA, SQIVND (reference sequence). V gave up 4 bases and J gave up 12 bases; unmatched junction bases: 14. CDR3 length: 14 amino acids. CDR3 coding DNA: TGTGCCAGTAGTAGTGGGACAGGACCCTCCCCTCGGTACTTC. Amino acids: CASSSGTGPSPRYF.

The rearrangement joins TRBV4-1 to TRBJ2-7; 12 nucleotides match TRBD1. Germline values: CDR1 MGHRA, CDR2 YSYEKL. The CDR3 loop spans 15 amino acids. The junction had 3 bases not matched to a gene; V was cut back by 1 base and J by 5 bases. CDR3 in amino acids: CASSQAGTGGHEQYF. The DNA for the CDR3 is TGCGCCAGCAGCCAAGCAGGGACAGGGGGCCACGAGCAGTACTTC.

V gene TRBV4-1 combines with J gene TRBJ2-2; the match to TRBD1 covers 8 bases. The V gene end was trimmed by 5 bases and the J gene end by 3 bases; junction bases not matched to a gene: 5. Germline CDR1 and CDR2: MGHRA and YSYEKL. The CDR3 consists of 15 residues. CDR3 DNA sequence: TGCGCCAGCAGCGGACAGGGATTAGACACCGGGGAGCTGTTTTTT. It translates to CASSGQGLDTGELFF.

CDR3 in amino acids: CASSDIGTGQETQYF. CDR3 DNA: TGTGCCAGCAGTGACATAGGGACAGGGCAAGAGACCCAGTACTTC. This rearrangement joins TRBV6-1 to TRBJ2-5, with 9 bases fitting TRBD1. V shed 3 bases and J 2 bases; nucleotides not matched to a gene: 4. Per the germline V gene, CDR1 is MNHNS and CDR2 is SASEGT. The CDR3 runs to 15 residues.

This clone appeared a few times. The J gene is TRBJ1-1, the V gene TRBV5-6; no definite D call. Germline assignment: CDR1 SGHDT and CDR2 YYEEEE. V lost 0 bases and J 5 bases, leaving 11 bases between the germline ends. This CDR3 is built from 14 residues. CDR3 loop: CASSLDGRGTEAFF. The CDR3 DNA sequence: TGTGCCAGCAGCTTGGACGGCCGAGGAACTGAAGCTTTCTTT. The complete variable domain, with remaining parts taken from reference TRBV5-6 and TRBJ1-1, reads DAGVTQSPTHLIKTRGQQVTLRCSPKSGHDTVSWYQQALGQGPQFIFQYYEEEERQRGNFPDRFSGHQFPNYSSELNVNALLLGDSALYLCASSLDGRGTEAFFGQGTRLTVV.

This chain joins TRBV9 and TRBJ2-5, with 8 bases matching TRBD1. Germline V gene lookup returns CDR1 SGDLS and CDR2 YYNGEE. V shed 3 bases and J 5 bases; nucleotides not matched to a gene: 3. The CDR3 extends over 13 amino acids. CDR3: CASSGRGQETQYF. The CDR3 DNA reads TGTGCCAGCAGCGGCAGGGGGCAGGAGACCCAGTACTTC.

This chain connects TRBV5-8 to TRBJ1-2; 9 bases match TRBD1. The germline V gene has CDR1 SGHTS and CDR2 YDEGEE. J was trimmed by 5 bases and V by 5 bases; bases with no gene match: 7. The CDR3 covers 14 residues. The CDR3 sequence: CASRPGTGMYGYTF. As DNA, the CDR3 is TGTGCCAGCAGGCCCGGGACAGGGATGTATGGCTACACCTTC.

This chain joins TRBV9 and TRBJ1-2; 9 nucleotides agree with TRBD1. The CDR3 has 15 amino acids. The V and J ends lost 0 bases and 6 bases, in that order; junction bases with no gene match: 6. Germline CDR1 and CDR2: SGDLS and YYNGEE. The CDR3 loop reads CASSVETGGSHGYTF. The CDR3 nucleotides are TGTGCCAGCAGCGTAGAGACAGGGGGTTCTCATGGCTACACCTTC.